This T cell receptor beta chain derives from a study of T cells in Graves' hyperthyroidism and ophthalmopathy. There were TCR beta CDR3 regions amplified from RNA transcripts. The HTBI set primed first-round TCR CDR3 RT-PCR. TCRdb itself ran the multiplex PCR reads through MiXCR, one entry per CDR3 protein. The sample yields 350,000 to 400,000 distinct CDR3 sequences, about 15% seen once. Study observations and caveats: Within blood appeared most thyroid clonotypes that had expanded above 0.001.

Hyperthyroidism, newly diagnosed and lasting under 2 months, affected patients aged 18 to 65. PBMCs were sourced from approximately 10 ml fresh peripheral blood. As to this clonotype: Its antigen is as yet unknown.

The V segment lost 3 bases and the J segment 9 bases; nucleotides outside the gene matches: 7. Germline values: CDR1 MGHDK, CDR2 SYGVNS. The CDR3 is 14 residues long. Sequencing was performed on blood. This chain joins TRBV25-1 and TRBJ1-4; 7 nucleotides line up with TRBD1. This sequence originates from a woman in her 30s with Graves' hyperthyroidism. CDR3 nucleotides: TGTGCCAGCAGTGATTGGCAGGGGGAGAAAAAACTGTTTTTT. Protein sequence: CASSDWQGEKKLFF.